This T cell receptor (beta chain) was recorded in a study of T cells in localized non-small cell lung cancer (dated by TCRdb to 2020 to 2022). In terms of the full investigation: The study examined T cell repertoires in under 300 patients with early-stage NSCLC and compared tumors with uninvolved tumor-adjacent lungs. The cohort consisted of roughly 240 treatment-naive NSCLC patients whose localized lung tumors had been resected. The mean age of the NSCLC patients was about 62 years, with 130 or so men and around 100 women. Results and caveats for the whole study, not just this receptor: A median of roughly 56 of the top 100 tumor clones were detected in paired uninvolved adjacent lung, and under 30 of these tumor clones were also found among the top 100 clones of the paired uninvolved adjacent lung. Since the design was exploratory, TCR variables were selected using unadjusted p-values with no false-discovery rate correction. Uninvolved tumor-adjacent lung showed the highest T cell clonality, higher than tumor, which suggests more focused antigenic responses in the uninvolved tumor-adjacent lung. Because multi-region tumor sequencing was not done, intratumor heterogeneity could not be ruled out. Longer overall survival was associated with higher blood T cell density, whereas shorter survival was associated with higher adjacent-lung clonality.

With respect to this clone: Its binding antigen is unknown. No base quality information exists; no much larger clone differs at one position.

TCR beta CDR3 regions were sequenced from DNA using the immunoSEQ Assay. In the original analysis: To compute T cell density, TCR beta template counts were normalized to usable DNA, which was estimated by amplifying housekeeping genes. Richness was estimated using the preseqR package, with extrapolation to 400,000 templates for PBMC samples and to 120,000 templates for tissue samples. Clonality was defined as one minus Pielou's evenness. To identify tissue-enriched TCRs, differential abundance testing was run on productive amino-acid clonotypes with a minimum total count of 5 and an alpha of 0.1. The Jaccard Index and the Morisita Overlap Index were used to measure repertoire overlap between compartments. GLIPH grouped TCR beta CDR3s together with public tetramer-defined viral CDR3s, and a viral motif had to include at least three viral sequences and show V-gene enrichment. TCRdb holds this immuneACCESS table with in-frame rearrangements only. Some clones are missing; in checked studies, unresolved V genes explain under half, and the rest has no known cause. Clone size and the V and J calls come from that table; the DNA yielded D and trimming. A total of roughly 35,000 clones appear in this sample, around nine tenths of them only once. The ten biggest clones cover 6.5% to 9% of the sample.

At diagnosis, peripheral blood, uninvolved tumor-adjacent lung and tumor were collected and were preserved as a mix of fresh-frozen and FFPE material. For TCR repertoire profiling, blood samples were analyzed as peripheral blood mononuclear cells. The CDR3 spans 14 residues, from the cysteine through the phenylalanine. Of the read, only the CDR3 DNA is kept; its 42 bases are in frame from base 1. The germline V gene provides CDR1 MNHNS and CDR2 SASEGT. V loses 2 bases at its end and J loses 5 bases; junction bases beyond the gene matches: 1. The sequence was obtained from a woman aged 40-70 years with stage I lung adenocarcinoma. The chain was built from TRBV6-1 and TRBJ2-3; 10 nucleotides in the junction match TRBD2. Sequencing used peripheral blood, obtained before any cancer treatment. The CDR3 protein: CASSEKRGGDTQYF. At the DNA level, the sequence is TGTGCCAGCAGTGAAAAGCGGGGGGGAGATACGCAGTATTTT.